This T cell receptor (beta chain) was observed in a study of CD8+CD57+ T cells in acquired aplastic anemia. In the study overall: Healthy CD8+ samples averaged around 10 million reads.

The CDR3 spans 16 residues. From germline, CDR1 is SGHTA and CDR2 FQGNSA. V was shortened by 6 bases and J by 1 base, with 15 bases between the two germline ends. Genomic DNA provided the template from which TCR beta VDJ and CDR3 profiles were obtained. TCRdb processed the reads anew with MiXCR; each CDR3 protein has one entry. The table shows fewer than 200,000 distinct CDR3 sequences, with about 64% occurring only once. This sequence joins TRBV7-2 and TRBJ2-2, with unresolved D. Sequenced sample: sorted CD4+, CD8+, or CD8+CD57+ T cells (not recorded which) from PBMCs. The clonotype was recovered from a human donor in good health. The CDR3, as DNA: TGTGCCAGCAGGTACGGACCGGCTGGGAACACCGGGGAGCTGTTTTTT. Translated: CASRYGPAGNTGELFF. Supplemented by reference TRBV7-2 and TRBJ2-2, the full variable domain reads GAGVSQSPSNKVTEKGKDVELRCDPISGHTALYWYRQSLGQGLEFLIYFQGNSAPDKSGLPSDRFSAERTGGSVSTLTIQRTQQEDSAVYLCASRYGPAGNTGELFFGEGSRLTVL.